These 26 T cell receptor beta chains came from one sample sequenced in a study of shared clonotypes between healthy human individuals. Sequencing was performed with immunoSEQ multiplex PCR; in TCRdb, only in-frame clones are kept and a portion is missing. Of approximately 1.4 million clones listed, approximately 98% are singletons. The sample taken for sequencing was naive CD4+ T cells sorted from blood. Described subset: CD45RA+ positively selected. Receptors originate from a man younger than 40 in good health.

The chain is built from TRBV5-1 and TRBJ2-3; the match to TRBD2 covers 13 bases. The CDR3 covers 16 residues. J lost 5 bases, V lost 7 bases, and 10 bases had no gene match. The V gene's germline CDR1 is SGHRS and CDR2 YFSETQ. This chain's CDR3 is CASGGTSGIGGDTQYF. The DNA of the CDR3 is TGCGCCAGCGGGGGGACTAGCGGGATCGGTGGAGATACGCAGTATTTT. The variable domain in full, with the rest retrieved from reference TRBV5-1 and TRBJ2-3, is KAGVTQTPRYLIKTRGQQVTLSCSPISGHRSVSWYQQTPGQGLQFLFEYFSETQRNKGNFPGRFSGRQFSNSRSEMNVSTLELGDSALYLCASGGTSGIGGDTQYFGPGTRLTVL.

This clone was counted between two and nine times. This rearrangement joins TRBV9 to TRBJ2-7; 8 nucleotides line up with TRBD1. This CDR3 is 14 amino acids long. Germline V gene data show CDR1 as SGDLS and CDR2 as YYNGEE. J was trimmed by 3 bases and V by 4 bases; bases with no gene match: 6. In DNA form, the CDR3 reads TGTGCCAGCAGCTACGGACAGGGAAACTACGAGCAGTACTTC. This translates into CASSYGQGNYEQYF.

This clone came up once. The chain has TRBV5-1 and TRBJ2-1; 7 positions agree with TRBD1. The CDR3 totals 14 residues. Germline V gene lookup returns CDR1 SGHRS and CDR2 YFSETQ. J lost 10 bases, V lost 0 bases, and 7 bases had no gene match. DNA for the CDR3: TGCGCCAGCAGCTTGGAAGGGGGCCGTACCGAGCAGTTCTTC. It yields the protein CASSLEGGRTEQFF.

The chain is built from TRBV29-1 and TRBJ2-7, with TRBD1 identical over 12 bases. This CDR3 spans 16 amino acids. J was trimmed by 5 bases and V by 0 bases; bases with no gene match: 8. CDR1 and CDR2 (germline): SQVTM, ANQGSEA. DNA for the CDR3: TGCAGCGTTGAAGATCCGGGACAGGGGGCAGGTAACGAGCAGTACTTC. This translates into CSVEDPGQGAGNEQYF.

This clone was picked up one time. The V call is TRBV28, the J call TRBJ2-1, with 7 nucleotides matching TRBD2. Trimming cost V 6 bases and J 0 bases; bases outside gene matches: 8. The germline CDR1 and CDR2 sequences are MDHEN and SYDVKM. There are 16 residues in the CDR3. CDR3 region: CASRGLAASSYNEQFF. CDR3 nucleotides: TGTGCCAGCAGAGGCCTAGCGGCAAGCTCCTACAATGAGCAGTTCTTC. The whole variable domain, filled in from reference TRBV28 and TRBJ2-1, reads DVKVTQSSRYLVKRTGEKVFLECVQDMDHENMFWYRQDPGLGLRLIYFSYDVKMKEKGDIPEGYSVSREKKERFSLILESASTNQTSMYLCASRGLAASSYNEQFFGPGTRLTVL.

The chain is built from TRBV7-2 and TRBJ2-1; TRBD1 matches 9 bases. Germline CDR1 reads SGHTA; CDR2 reads FQGNSA. V shed 6 bases and J 9 bases; nucleotides not matched to a gene: 9. This CDR3 has 14 amino acids. CDR3 loop: CASRDRGGFGEQFF. DNA for the CDR3: TGTGCCAGCAGGGACAGGGGAGGCTTTGGTGAGCAGTTCTTC.

CDR3 amino acids: CASSVETGVYTEAFF. The CDR3 coding sequence is TGTGCCAGCAGCGTAGAGACAGGGGTGTACACTGAAGCTTTCTTT. This chain links TRBV9 with TRBJ1-1; 8 positions agree with TRBD1. This CDR3 spans 15 amino acids. Germline V gene lookup returns CDR1 SGDLS and CDR2 YYNGEE. V dropped 0 bases and J dropped 3; count of bases not matched to a gene: 4.

This chain joins TRBV5-6 and TRBJ1-3, with D perhaps matching TRBD1 (6 bases). V lost 1 base, J lost 0 bases, and 11 bases lay in between. The CDR3 covers 16 residues. CDR1 and CDR2 (germline): SGHDT, YYEEEE. CDR3 coding DNA: TGTGCCAGCAGCTTGTGGGGGCAGGCCTCTGGAAACACCATATATTTT. This codes for CASSLWGQASGNTIYF. Complete variable domain (other parts from reference TRBV5-6 and TRBJ1-3): DAGVTQSPTHLIKTRGQQVTLRCSPKSGHDTVSWYQQALGQGPQFIFQYYEEEERQRGNFPDRFSGHQFPNYSSELNVNALLLGDSALYLCASSLWGQASGNTIYFGEGSWLTVV.

The V gene is TRBV5-1, the J gene TRBJ2-7, with TRBD1 as a possible D gene (6 bases). Trimming removed 4 bases from V and 5 bases from J, with 13 bases in between. The CDR3 is 13 residues long. Germline V gene data show CDR1 as SGHRS and CDR2 as YFSETQ. The CDR3: CASSPDSGDEQYF. In DNA, the CDR3 is TGCGCCAGCAGCCCGGACAGTGGCGACGAGCAGTACTTC.

V is TRBV9 and J is TRBJ2-7; no clear D gene. The CDR3 is made up of 15 amino acids. V was pared by 1 base and J by 5 bases, with 16 bases between. Germline values: CDR1 SGDLS, CDR2 YYNGEE. CDR3: CASSVSPTPLDEQYF. DNA of the CDR3: TGTGCCAGCAGCGTATCCCCGACCCCCCTTGACGAGCAGTACTTC.

This chain uses TRBV7-8 with TRBJ1-1; TRBD1 matches at 7 bases. The CDR3 runs to 14 residues. With 5 bases clipped from V and 0 bases from J, the junction kept 3 bases outside the gene matches. CDR1 and CDR2 from the germline V gene are SGHVS and FQNEAQ. CDR3: CASSAGQMNTEAFF. In DNA, the CDR3 is TGTGCCAGCAGCGCGGGACAGATGAACACTGAAGCTTTCTTT.

V gene TRBV7-2 combines with J gene TRBJ2-3, with unresolved D. Germline V gene data show CDR1 as SGHTA and CDR2 as FQGNSA. Between the trimmed V and J ends, which lost 1 base and 5 bases, there was a span of 10 bases. The CDR3 extends over 14 amino acids. In nucleotides, the CDR3 is TGTGCCAGCAGCTTAGATCGGGTGGGAGATACGCAGTATTTT. This translates into CASSLDRVGDTQYF.

V usage is TRBV5-4 and J usage is TRBJ2-1, with a tentative D call TRBD2 (7 bases). Germline values: CDR1 SGHNT, CDR2 YYREEE (reference sequence). This CDR3 comprises 15 residues. The V end was cut by 1 base, the J end by 4 bases, with 12 bases between. This CDR3 reads CASSLRGAQYNEQFF. The CDR3 DNA reads TGTGCCAGCAGCTTGCGGGGGGCCCAATACAATGAGCAGTTCTTC.

V is TRBV5-1 and J is TRBJ2-5; D is possibly TRBD2 (7 bases). The CDR3 is made up of 15 amino acids. The germline V gene encodes CDR1 SGHRS and CDR2 YFSETQ. V was shortened by 3 bases and J by 0 bases, with 12 bases between the two germline ends. CDR3: CASSWEGGYQETQYF. The CDR3 DNA reads TGCGCCAGCAGCTGGGAGGGGGGGTACCAAGAGACCCAGTACTTC.

CDR3 nucleotides: TGTGCCAGTACCTCAGGACAGGCTAAGACTGAAGCTTTCTTT. Translated: CASTSGQAKTEAFF. V gene TRBV19 combines with J gene TRBJ1-1; 7 nucleotides line up with TRBD1. V shed 7 bases, J shed 5 bases, and the junction held 10 bases outside the gene matches. The germline V gene has CDR1 LNHDA and CDR2 SQIVND (reference sequence). The CDR3 has 14 amino acids.

The CDR3 loop reads CASSSGQANTGELFF. The CDR3 region has the DNA TGTGCCAGCAGCTCGGGACAGGCGAACACCGGGGAGCTGTTTTTT. The genes are TRBV7-2 and TRBJ2-2; 8 nucleotides agree with TRBD1. This CDR3 comprises 15 residues. The germline V gene encodes CDR1 SGHTA and CDR2 FQGNSA. V lost 4 bases, J lost 0 bases, and 1 base stayed unmatched. Full variable domain (rest looked up from reference TRBV7-2 and TRBJ2-2): GAGVSQSPSNKVTEKGKDVELRCDPISGHTALYWYRQSLGQGLEFLIYFQGNSAPDKSGLPSDRFSAERTGGSVSTLTIQRTQQEDSAVYLCASSSGQANTGELFFGEGSRLTVL.

The genes are TRBV7-7 and TRBJ2-3, with TRBD2 identical over 9 bases. This CDR3 is 15 amino acids long. Unmatched junction bases numbered 4, after V lost 4 bases and J lost 2 bases. The V gene's germline CDR1 is SSHAT and CDR2 FNYEAQ (reference sequence). The CDR3 region is CASSSSSGTTDTQYF. The CDR3 region has the DNA TGTGCCAGCAGCTCCTCTAGCGGGACCACAGATACGCAGTATTTT.

This sequence joins TRBV7-2 and TRBJ1-2; the D gene is possibly TRBD1 (5 bases). Germline values: CDR1 SGHTA, CDR2 FQGNSA. This CDR3 has 13 amino acids. Trimming pared 4 bases from V and 4 bases from J, leaving 10 bases between. This CDR3 reads CASSSKGSYGYTF. In DNA form, the CDR3 reads TGTGCCAGCAGCTCCAAGGGGAGCTATGGCTACACCTTC.

V and J are TRBV7-9 and TRBJ2-1; no reliable D call. CDR3 length equals 12 residues. Looked up from germline, CDR1 is SEHNR and CDR2 is FQNEAQ (reference sequence). Trimming removed 5 bases at V and 9 bases at J, with 11 bases between. The CDR3 nucleotides are TGTGCCAGCAGCGCAGATATGTTTGAGCAGTTCTTC. It is translated as CASSADMFEQFF.

The rearrangement uses TRBV9 and TRBJ2-5, with D perhaps TRBD1 (6 bases). This CDR3 has 13 residues. V lost 3 bases and J 5 bases, leaving 11 bases between the germline ends. CDR1 is SGDLS and CDR2 is YYNGEE in the germline V gene. The CDR3 sequence: CASSAQGGETQYF. CDR3 nucleotide sequence: TGTGCCAGCAGCGCCCAAGGGGGTGAGACCCAGTACTTC.

J is TRBJ1-1 and V is TRBV9; D remains ambiguous. The V end lost 4 bases, the J end lost 4 bases, and 11 bases lay between the germline ends. Germline V gene lookup returns CDR1 SGDLS and CDR2 YYNGEE. The CDR3 is made up of 13 amino acids. CDR3 bases: TGTGCCAGCAGCCCCCGGATTCTCACTGAAGCTTTCTTT. Its translation is CASSPRILTEAFF.

The J gene is TRBJ1-1, the V gene TRBV6-1; a possible D gene is TRBD1 (5 bases). The CDR3 covers 15 residues. Germline V CDR1 and CDR2: MNHNS, SASEGT. The V end was cut by 2 bases, the J end by 1 base, with 11 bases between. The CDR3 protein is CASSERKGTNTEAFF. CDR3 coding DNA: TGTGCCAGCAGTGAAAGGAAAGGGACGAACACTGAAGCTTTCTTT.

This clone was recorded only once. V usage is TRBV15 and J usage is TRBJ2-1; D is tentatively TRBD1 or TRBD2 (5 bases each). The CDR3 runs to 16 residues. Germline CDR1 is LNHNV and CDR2 is YYDKDF (reference sequence). V was trimmed by 2 bases and J by 6 bases, leaving 17 bases between them. The CDR3: CATSRTAGTEGNEQFF. In DNA form, the CDR3 reads TGTGCCACCAGCAGAACCGCCGGGACCGAGGGCAATGAGCAGTTCTTC.

The chain carries TRBV2 and TRBJ2-1; 8 nucleotides match TRBD2. Germline CDR1 and CDR2: SNHLY and FYNNEI. V was pared by 8 bases and J by 6 bases, with 3 bases of the junction left unmatched. The CDR3 spans 12 residues. The CDR3 bases are TGTGCCAGCCTAACTAGCGGCAATGAGCAGTTCTTC. Its protein is CASLTSGNEQFF.

The V and J genes are TRBV14 and TRBJ2-1, with D possibly matching TRBD1 (5 bases). CDR1 is SGHDN, CDR2 FVKESK, per germline. V was clipped by 2 bases and J by 9 bases, with 17 bases between them. The CDR3 sequence is 15 residues long. In DNA, the CDR3 is TGTGCCAGCAGCCAAATCCAGCAGGGATTCGGTGAGCAGTTCTTC. Amino acid sequence: CASSQIQQGFGEQFF.

V and J are TRBV7-2 and TRBJ1-3; 9 bases are shared with TRBD1. This CDR3 spans 17 amino acids. Germline lookup yields CDR1 SGHTA and CDR2 FQGNSA. The ends lost 1 base at V and 0 bases at J; junction bases unmatched: 4. The CDR3 sequence: CASSLVGTGISGNTIYF. The CDR3 DNA sequence: TGTGCCAGCAGCTTAGTTGGGACAGGGATCTCTGGAAACACCATATATTTT.